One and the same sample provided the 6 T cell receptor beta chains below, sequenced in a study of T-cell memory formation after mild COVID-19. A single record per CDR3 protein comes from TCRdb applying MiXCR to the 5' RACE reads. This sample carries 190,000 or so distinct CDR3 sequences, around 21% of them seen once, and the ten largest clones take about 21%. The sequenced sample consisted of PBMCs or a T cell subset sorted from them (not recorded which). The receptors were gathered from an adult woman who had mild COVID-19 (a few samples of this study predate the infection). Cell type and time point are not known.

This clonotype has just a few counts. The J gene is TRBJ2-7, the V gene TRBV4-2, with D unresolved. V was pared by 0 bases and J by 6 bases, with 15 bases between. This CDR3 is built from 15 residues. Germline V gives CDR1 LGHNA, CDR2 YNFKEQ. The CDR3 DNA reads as TGTGCCAGCAGCCAAGATTCGAGTTACGTCTCCGAGCAGTACTTC. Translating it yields CASSQDSSYVSEQYF.

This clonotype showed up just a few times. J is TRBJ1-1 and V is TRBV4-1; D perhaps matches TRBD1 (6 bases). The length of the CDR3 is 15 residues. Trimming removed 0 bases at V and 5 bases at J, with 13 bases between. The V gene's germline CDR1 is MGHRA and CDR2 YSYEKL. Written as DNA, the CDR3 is TGCGCCAGCAGCCAAGAACCGGGGGCGCGGACTGAAGCTTTCTTT. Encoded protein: CASSQEPGARTEAFF.

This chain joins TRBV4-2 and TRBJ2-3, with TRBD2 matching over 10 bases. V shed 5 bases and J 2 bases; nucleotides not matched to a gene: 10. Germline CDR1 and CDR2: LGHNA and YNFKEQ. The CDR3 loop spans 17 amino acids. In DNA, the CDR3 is TGTGCCAGCAGCGCGCAATTAGCGGGGGGAACCACAGATACGCAGTATTTT. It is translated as CASSAQLAGGTTDTQYF.

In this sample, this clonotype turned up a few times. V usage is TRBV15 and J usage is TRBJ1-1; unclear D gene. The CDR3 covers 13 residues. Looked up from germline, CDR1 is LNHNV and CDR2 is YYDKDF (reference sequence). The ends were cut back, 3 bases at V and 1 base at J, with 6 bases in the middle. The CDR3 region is CATSSAANTEAFF. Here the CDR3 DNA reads TGTGCCACCAGCAGTGCAGCGAACACTGAAGCTTTCTTT.

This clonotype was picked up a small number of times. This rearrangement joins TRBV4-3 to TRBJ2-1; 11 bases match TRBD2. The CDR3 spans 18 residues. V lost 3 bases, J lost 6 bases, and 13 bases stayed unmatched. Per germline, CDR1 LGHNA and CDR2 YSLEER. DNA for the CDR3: TGCGCCAGCAGCCACCCGGGACTAGCGGCAACGCACCCCAATGAGCAGTTCTTC. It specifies CASSHPGLAATHPNEQFF.

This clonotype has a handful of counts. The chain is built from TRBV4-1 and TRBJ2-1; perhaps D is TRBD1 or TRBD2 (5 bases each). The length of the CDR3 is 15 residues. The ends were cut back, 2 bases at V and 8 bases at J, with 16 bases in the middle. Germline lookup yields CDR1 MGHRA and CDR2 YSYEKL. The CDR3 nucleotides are TGCGCCAGCAGCCAAAACGGGGCGACGGGGTATGAGCAGTTCTTC. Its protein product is CASSQNGATGYEQFF.